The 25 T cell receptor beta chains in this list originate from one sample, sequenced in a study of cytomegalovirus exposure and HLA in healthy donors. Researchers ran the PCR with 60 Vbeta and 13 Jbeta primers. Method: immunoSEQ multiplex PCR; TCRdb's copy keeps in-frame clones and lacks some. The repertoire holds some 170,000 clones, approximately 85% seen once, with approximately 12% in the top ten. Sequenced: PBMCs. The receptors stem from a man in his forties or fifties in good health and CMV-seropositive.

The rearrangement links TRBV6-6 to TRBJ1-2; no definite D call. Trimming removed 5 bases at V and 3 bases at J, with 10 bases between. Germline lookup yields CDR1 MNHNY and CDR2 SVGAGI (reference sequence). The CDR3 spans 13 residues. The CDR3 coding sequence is TGTGCCAGCAGTACGACCGGGGACTATGGCTACACCTTC. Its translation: CASSTTGDYGYTF.

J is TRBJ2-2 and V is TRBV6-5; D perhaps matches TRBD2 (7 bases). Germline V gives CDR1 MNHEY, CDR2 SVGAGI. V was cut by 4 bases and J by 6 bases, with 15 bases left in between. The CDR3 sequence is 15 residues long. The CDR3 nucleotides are TGTGCCAGCAGTTCGACGGGGGGCATTGCCGGGGAGCTGTTTTTT. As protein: CASSSTGGIAGELFF.

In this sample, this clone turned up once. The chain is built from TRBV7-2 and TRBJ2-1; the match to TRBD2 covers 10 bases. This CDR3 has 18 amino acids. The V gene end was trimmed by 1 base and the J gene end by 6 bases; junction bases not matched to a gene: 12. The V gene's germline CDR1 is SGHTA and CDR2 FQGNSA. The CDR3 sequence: CASSLVGRTSGQGNEQFF. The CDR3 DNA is TGTGCCAGCAGCTTAGTGGGGAGGACTAGCGGCCAGGGCAATGAGCAGTTCTTC.

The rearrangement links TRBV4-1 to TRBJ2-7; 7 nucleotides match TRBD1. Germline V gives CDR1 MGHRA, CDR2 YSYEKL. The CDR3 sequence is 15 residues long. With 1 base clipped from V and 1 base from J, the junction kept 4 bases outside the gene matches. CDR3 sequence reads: CASSQGRTGSYEQYF. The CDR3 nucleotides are TGCGCCAGCAGCCAAGGGCGGACAGGTTCCTACGAGCAGTACTTC.

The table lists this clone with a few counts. The CDR3 nucleotides read TGTGCCAGCGCCCCCACGGGAGAGTACGAGCAGTACTTC. Its protein is CASAPTGEYEQYF. The chain couples TRBV5-5 to TRBJ2-7, with TRBD2 as a possible D gene (6 bases). V was trimmed by 7 bases and J by 4 bases, leaving 15 bases between them. Germline assignment: CDR1 SGHKS and CDR2 YYEKEE (reference sequence). The CDR3 loop spans 13 amino acids.

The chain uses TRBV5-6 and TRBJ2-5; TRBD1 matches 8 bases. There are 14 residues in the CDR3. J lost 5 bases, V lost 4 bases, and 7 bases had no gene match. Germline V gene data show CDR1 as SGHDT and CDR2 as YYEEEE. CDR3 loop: CASSHDRGLETQYF. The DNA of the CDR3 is TGTGCCAGCAGCCATGACAGGGGTCTGGAGACCCAGTACTTC.

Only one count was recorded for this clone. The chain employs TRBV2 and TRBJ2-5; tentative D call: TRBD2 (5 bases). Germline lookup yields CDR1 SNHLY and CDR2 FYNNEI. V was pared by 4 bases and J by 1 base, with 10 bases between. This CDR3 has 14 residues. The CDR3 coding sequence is TGTGCCAGCAGTGGCCGAGGGAGCCAAGAGACCCAGTACTTC. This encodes CASSGRGSQETQYF.

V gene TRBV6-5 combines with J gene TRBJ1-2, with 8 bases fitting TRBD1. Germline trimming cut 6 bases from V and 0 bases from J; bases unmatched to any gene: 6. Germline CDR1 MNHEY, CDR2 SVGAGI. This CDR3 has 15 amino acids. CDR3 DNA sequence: TGTGCCAGCAGAGAAACAGGGGGAGCTAACTATGGCTACACCTTC. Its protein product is CASRETGGANYGYTF.

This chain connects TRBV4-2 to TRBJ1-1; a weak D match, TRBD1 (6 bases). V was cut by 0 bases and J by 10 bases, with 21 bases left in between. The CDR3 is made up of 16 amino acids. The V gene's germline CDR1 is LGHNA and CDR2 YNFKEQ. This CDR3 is CASSQDLVGTPKGAFF. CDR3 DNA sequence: TGTGCCAGCAGCCAAGATCTTGTCGGGACACCAAAGGGAGCTTTCTTT.

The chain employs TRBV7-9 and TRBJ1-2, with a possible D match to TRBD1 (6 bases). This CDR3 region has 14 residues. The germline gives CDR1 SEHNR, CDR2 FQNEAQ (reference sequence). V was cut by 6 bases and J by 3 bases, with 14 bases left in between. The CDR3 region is CASSEGGDYYGYTF. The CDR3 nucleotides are TGTGCCAGCAGTGAAGGGGGTGATTACTATGGCTACACCTTC.

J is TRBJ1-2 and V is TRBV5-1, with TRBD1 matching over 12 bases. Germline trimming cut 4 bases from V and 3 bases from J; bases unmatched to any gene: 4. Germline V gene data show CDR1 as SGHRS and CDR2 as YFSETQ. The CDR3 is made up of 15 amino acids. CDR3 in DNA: TGCGCCAGCAGCACTGGGACAGGGGGCTACTATGGCTACACCTTC. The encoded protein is CASSTGTGGYYGYTF. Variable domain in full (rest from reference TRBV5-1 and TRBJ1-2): KAGVTQTPRYLIKTRGQQVTLSCSPISGHRSVSWYQQTPGQGLQFLFEYFSETQRNKGNFPGRFSGRQFSNSRSEMNVSTLELGDSALYLCASSTGTGGYYGYTFGSGTRLTVV.

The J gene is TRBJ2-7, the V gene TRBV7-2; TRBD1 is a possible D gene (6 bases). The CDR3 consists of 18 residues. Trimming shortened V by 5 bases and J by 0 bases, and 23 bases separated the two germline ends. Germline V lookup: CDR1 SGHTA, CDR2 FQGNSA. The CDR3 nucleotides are TGTGCCAGCAGCCGCGGACCGTTGGACAGAGGTAGCTCCTACGAGCAGTACTTC. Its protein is CASSRGPLDRGSSYEQYF.

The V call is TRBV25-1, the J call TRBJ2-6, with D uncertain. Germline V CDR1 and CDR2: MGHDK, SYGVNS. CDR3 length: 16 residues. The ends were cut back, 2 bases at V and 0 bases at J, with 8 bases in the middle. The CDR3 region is CASSEAPYSGANVLTF. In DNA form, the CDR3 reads TGTGCCAGCAGTGAAGCCCCCTACTCTGGGGCCAACGTCCTGACTTTC.

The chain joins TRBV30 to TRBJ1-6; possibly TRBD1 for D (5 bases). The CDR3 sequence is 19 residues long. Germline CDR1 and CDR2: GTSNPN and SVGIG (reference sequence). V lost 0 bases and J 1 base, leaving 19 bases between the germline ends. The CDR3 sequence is CAWSVLDWRGASYNSPLHF. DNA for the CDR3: TGTGCCTGGAGTGTACTAGATTGGAGGGGAGCGTCCTATAATTCACCCCTCCACTTT.

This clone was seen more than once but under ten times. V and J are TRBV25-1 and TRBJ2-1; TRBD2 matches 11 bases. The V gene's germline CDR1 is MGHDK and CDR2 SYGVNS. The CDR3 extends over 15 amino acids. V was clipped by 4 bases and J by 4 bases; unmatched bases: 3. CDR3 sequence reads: CASSVLAGEYNEQFF. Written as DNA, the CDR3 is TGTGCCAGCAGTGTACTAGCGGGAGAGTACAATGAGCAGTTCTTC.

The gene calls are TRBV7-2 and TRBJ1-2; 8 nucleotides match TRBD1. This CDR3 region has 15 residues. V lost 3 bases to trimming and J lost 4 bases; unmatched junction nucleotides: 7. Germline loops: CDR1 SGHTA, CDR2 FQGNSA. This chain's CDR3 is CASSFAGGFSYGYTF. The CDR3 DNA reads TGTGCCAGCAGCTTTGCAGGGGGCTTCTCCTATGGCTACACCTTC.

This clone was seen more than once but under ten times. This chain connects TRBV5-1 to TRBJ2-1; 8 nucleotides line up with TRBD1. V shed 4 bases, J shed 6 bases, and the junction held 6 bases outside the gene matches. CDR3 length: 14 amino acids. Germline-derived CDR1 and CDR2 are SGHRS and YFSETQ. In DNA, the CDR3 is TGCGCCAGCAGCATACCAACAGGGGGCAATGAGCAGTTCTTC. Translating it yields CASSIPTGGNEQFF.

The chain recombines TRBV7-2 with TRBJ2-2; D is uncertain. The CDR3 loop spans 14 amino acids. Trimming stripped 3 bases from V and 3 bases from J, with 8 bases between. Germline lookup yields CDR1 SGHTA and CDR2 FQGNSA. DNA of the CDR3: TGTGCCAGCAGCTTTAGCCGAGACACCGGGGAGCTGTTTTTT. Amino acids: CASSFSRDTGELFF. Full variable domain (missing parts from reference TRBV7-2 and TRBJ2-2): GAGVSQSPSNKVTEKGKDVELRCDPISGHTALYWYRQSLGQGLEFLIYFQGNSAPDKSGLPSDRFSAERTGGSVSTLTIQRTQQEDSAVYLCASSFSRDTGELFFGEGSRLTVL.

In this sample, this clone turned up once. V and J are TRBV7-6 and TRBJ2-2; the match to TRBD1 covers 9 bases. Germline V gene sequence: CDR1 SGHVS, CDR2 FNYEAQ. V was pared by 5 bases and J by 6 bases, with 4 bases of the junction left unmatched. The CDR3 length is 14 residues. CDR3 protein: CASSTGQGSGELFF. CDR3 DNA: TGTGCCAGCAGCACGGGACAGGGTTCCGGGGAGCTGTTTTTT.

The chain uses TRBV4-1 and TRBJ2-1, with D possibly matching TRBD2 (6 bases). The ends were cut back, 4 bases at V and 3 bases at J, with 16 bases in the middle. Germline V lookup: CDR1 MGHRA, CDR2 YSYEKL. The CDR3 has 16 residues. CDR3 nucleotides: TGCGCCAGCAGCCGAGACCGGTCGGGGGTCTACAATGAGCAGTTCTTC. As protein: CASSRDRSGVYNEQFF.

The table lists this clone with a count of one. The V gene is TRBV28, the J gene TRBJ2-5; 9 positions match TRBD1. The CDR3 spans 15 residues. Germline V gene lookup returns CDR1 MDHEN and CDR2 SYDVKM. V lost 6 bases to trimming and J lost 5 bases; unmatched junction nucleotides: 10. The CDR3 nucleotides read TGTGCCAGCAGGGGGCCGGGACAGGGAGCGGAGACCCAGTACTTC. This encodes CASRGPGQGAETQYF.

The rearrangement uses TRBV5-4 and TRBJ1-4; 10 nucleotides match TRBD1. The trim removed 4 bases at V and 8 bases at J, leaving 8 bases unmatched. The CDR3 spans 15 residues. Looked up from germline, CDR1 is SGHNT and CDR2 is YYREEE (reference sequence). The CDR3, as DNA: TGTGCCAGCAGCCAGGGGACAGGGGCGCAAGAAAAACTGTTTTTT. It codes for CASSQGTGAQEKLFF.

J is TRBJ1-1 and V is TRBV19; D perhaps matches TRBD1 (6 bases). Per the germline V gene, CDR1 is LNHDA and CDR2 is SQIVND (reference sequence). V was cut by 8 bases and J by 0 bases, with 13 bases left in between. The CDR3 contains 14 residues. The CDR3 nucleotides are TGTGCCAGTGCCCGGCGGGGGCTGAACACTGAAGCTTTCTTT. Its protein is CASARRGLNTEAFF.

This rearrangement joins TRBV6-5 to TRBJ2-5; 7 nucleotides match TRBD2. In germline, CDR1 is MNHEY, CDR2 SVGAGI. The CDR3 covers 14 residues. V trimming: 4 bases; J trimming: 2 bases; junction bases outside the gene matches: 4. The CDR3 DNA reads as TGTGCCAGCAGTTCCCCCGGGGGGCAAGAGACCCAGTACTTC. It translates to CASSSPGGQETQYF.

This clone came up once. CDR3 DNA sequence: TGCAGCGTCGCAACTAGCGGGTCATTCAATGAGCAGTTCTTC. This codes for CSVATSGSFNEQFF. The rearrangement uses TRBV29-1 and TRBJ2-1; 9 bases align to TRBD2. The CDR3 extends over 14 amino acids. CDR1 and CDR2 from the germline V gene are SQVTM and ANQGSEA. V lost 6 bases, J lost 6 bases, and 9 bases stayed unmatched.